This T cell receptor beta chain is drawn from a study of identifying expanded T cells in peripheral blood. This CDR3 has 17 residues. The V and J ends lost 4 bases and 0 bases, in that order; junction bases with no gene match: 10. CDR1 and CDR2 (germline): LNHDA, SQIVND (reference sequence). Sequencing was performed with immunoSEQ multiplex PCR; in TCRdb, only in-frame clones are kept and a portion is missing. The sample records more than 70,000 clones, roughly 86% being singletons. This clonotype was sampled from a person aged 18-69 years in good health. The chain couples TRBV19 to TRBJ2-3; 7 bases fit TRBD1. Source material: blood. The CDR3 reads CASSRRPDRPSTDTQYF. The CDR3 nucleotides are TGTGCCAGTAGTAGGCGCCCGGACAGGCCTAGCACAGATACGCAGTATTTT. The full variable domain, rest sourced from reference TRBV19 and TRBJ2-3, is DGGITQSPKYLFRKEGQNVTLSCEQNLNHDAMYWYRQDPGQGLRLIYYSQIVNDFQKGDIAEGYSVSREKKESFPLTVTSAQKNPTAFYLCASSRRPDRPSTDTQYFGPGTRLTVL.